The 21 T cell receptor beta chains below all came from one sample that was sequenced in a study of blood T cell repertoires in COVID-19. Sequencing used immunoSEQ multiplex PCR; TCRdb keeps in-frame clones, though not all of them. Found here are about 200,000 clones, roughly nine tenths of them singletons; the top ten hold approximately 8.2%. Sequencing used PBMCs or T cells enriched from blood (not recorded which). Receptors originate from a woman aged 18-29 years who had recovered from COVID-19.

The chain is built from TRBV4-1 and TRBJ2-2; TRBD2 might be the D (6 bases). The V gene lost 0 bases and the J gene lost 3 bases, with 17 bases spanning the gap. The CDR3 has 18 residues. Germline V lookup: CDR1 MGHRA, CDR2 YSYEKL. CDR3 sequence: CASSQDQPVRGDTGELFF. The DNA for the CDR3 is TGCGCCAGCAGCCAAGATCAACCCGTTCGCGGGGACACCGGGGAGCTGTTTTTT.

This clone has a single count. This chain's CDR3 is CASSVDAGSDYGYTF. The CDR3 bases are TGTGCCAGCAGCGTAGATGCAGGGTCGGACTATGGCTACACCTTC. The chain uses TRBV9 and TRBJ1-2, with D perhaps TRBD1 (5 bases). CDR3 length: 15 residues. Germline V lookup: CDR1 SGDLS, CDR2 YYNGEE. Deletions cut 0 bases from V and 3 bases from J, with 12 bases between.

This chain uses TRBV7-8 with TRBJ2-3; TRBD2 aligns across 9 bases. The CDR3 is 13 residues long. V shed 5 bases and J 11 bases; nucleotides not matched to a gene: 8. Germline assignment: CDR1 SGHVS and CDR2 FQNEAQ. Here the CDR3 DNA reads TGTGCCAGCAGCGCGGGGGGGGCTCCGGAGCAGTATTTT. Its protein product is CASSAGGAPEQYF. Combining the CDR3 with reference TRBV7-8 and TRBJ2-3 gives the whole variable domain GAGVSQSPRYKVAKRGQDVALRCDPISGHVSLFWYQQALGQGPEFLTYFQNEAQLDKSGLPSDRFFAERPEGSVSTLKIQRTQQEDSAVYLCASSAGGAPEQYFGPGTRLTVL.

V usage is TRBV2 and J usage is TRBJ1-1; the D is unclear. V gave up 6 bases and J gave up 0 bases, with 8 bases separating them. The V gene's germline CDR1 is SNHLY and CDR2 FYNNEI. This CDR3 region has 13 residues. This CDR3 reads CASSPPVNTEAFF. The CDR3 DNA sequence: TGTGCCAGCAGCCCTCCCGTGAACACTGAAGCTTTCTTT.

V usage is TRBV7-9 and J usage is TRBJ2-7, with 10 bases aligning to TRBD1. CDR3 length equals 18 residues. V was clipped by 0 bases and J by 3 bases; unmatched bases: 11. Per germline, CDR1 SEHNR and CDR2 FQNEAQ (reference sequence). The CDR3, as DNA: TGTGCCAGCAGCTTAGCGTTTGCGTTAGGGACAGGGGTCTACGAGCAGTACTTC. Residues: CASSLAFALGTGVYEQYF.

The sample holds one count of this clone. The CDR3 is CASGRSGRSTDTQYF. The CDR3 DNA reads TGTGCCAGCGGCAGGAGCGGGCGTAGCACAGATACGCAGTATTTT. The gene calls are TRBV5-4 and TRBJ2-3; weak D call: TRBD2 (6 bases). The ends were cut back, 7 bases at V and 0 bases at J, with 15 bases in the middle. Germline-derived CDR1 and CDR2 are SGHNT and YYREEE (reference sequence). The length of the CDR3 is 15 residues.

The V and J genes are TRBV7-9 and TRBJ1-2; TRBD1 matches at 7 bases. This CDR3 is built from 18 residues. V trimming: 8 bases; J trimming: 4 bases; junction bases outside the gene matches: 22. Per the germline V gene, CDR1 is SEHNR and CDR2 is FQNEAQ (reference sequence). The CDR3 reads CASCYNRRDRVYGYGYTF. In DNA form, the CDR3 reads TGTGCCAGCTGCTACAACCGCAGAGACAGGGTGTACGGCTATGGCTACACCTTC.

V gene TRBV5-4 combines with J gene TRBJ2-3; the match to TRBD1 covers 9 bases. This CDR3 has 13 amino acids. From germline, CDR1 is SGHNT and CDR2 YYREEE (reference sequence). V shed 4 bases and J 4 bases; nucleotides not matched to a gene: 1. Here the CDR3 DNA reads TGTGCCAGCAGCCGGGACAGGGCAGATACGCAGTATTTT. The encoded protein is CASSRDRADTQYF.

This clone turned up a few times. V and J are TRBV7-9 and TRBJ1-1; tentative D call: TRBD1 (6 bases). CDR3 size: 14 residues. Germline assignment: CDR1 SEHNR and CDR2 FQNEAQ (reference sequence). V was cut by 7 bases and J by 2 bases, with 14 bases left in between. The CDR3 region is CASNLEGVNTEAFF. CDR3 nucleotide sequence: TGTGCCAGCAACCTCGAGGGGGTTAACACTGAAGCTTTCTTT.

The V and J genes are TRBV5-1 and TRBJ2-7, with a weak D call TRBD2 (6 bases). Germline CDR1 and CDR2: SGHRS and YFSETQ. The CDR3 spans 12 residues. The ends were cut back, 5 bases at V and 6 bases at J, with 12 bases in the middle. CDR3 nucleotide sequence: TGCGCCAGCAGAGGAGGGGAGGTCGAGCAGTACTTC. This codes for CASRGGEVEQYF.

This clone was found once. The gene calls are TRBV5-1 and TRBJ2-3, with D possibly being TRBD1 (6 bases). CDR3 length equals 16 residues. Germline CDR1 is SGHRS and CDR2 is YFSETQ. V lost 0 bases and J 1 base, leaving 12 bases between the germline ends. Here the CDR3 reads CASSLGQVVGTDTQYF. The CDR3 DNA reads TGCGCCAGCAGCTTGGGACAGGTAGTTGGCACAGATACGCAGTATTTT.

The rearrangement joins TRBV6-5 to TRBJ1-4; the D is unclear. Germline CDR1 and CDR2: MNHEY and SVGAGI. The V gene lost 5 bases and the J gene lost 1 base, with 8 bases spanning the gap. The CDR3 is 14 amino acids. CDR3 sequence (DNA): TGTGCCAGCAGTCGGAGGTTAACTAATGAAAAACTGTTTTTT. Its protein product is CASSRRLTNEKLFF.

The chain couples TRBV27 to TRBJ2-1, with 7 bases that match TRBD1. The V gene's germline CDR1 is MNHEY and CDR2 SMNVEV (reference sequence). V lost 4 bases to trimming and J lost 10 bases; unmatched junction nucleotides: 16. CDR3 length equals 16 residues. The CDR3: CASSSKDRPGVLEQFF. DNA of the CDR3: TGTGCCAGCAGTTCGAAGGACAGGCCCGGGGTTTTGGAGCAGTTCTTC.

This clone was observed a few times. The rearrangement joins TRBV29-1 to TRBJ1-6, with D possibly being TRBD1 (5 bases). Trimming left V 7 bases short and J 8 bases short, with 9 bases between. CDR1 is SQVTM, CDR2 ANQGSEA, per germline. The CDR3 sequence is 11 residues long. The CDR3 DNA reads as TGCAGCGAAGCGGGGGATTCACCCCTCCACTTT. Amino acid sequence: CSEAGDSPLHF. The full variable domain, rest sourced from reference TRBV29-1 and TRBJ1-6, is SAVISQKPSRDICQRGTSLTIQCQVDSQVTMMFWYRQQPGQSLTLIATANQGSEATYESGFVIDKFPISRPNLTFSTLTVSNMSPEDSSIYLCSEAGDSPLHFGNGTRLTVT.

This clone was observed a handful of times. The V call is TRBV30, the J call TRBJ1-2; 12 positions match TRBD1. J was trimmed by 11 bases and V by 1 base; bases with no gene match: 5. CDR1 and CDR2 (germline): GTSNPN, SVGIG (reference sequence). The CDR3 length is 13 residues. The CDR3 here is CAWSDGTGGAYTF. The DNA of the CDR3 is TGTGCCTGGAGTGACGGGACAGGGGGCGCATACACCTTC.

The chain has TRBV7-9 and TRBJ2-7, with D maybe TRBD2 (6 bases). The CDR3 sequence is 13 residues long. The V end lost 4 bases, the J end lost 3 bases, and 10 bases lay between the germline ends. Germline lookup yields CDR1 SEHNR and CDR2 FQNEAQ (reference sequence). This CDR3 is CASSWGLDYEQYF. The CDR3 coding sequence is TGTGCCAGCAGCTGGGGACTCGACTACGAGCAGTACTTC.

This chain links TRBV18 with TRBJ2-3; 11 positions match TRBD2. CDR1 and CDR2 from the germline V gene are KGHSH and LQKENI. The CDR3 consists of 14 residues. The junction had 4 bases not matched to a gene; V was cut back by 3 bases and J by 8 bases. In DNA, the CDR3 is TGTGCCAGCTCACCTTCAGGACTAGCGGGTACGCAGTATTTT. It encodes CASSPSGLAGTQYF.

The chain joins TRBV6-5 to TRBJ1-2; 9 bases agree with TRBD1. The CDR3 spans 15 residues. The V gene's germline CDR1 is MNHEY and CDR2 SVGAGI. V shed 7 bases and J 4 bases; nucleotides not matched to a gene: 10. DNA of the CDR3: TGTGCCAGCATTAAACAGGGGGCGCTGGGCTATGGCTACACCTTC. Translated, it gives CASIKQGALGYGYTF.

The genes are TRBV27 and TRBJ2-1; 8 positions agree with TRBD2. Trimming cost V 0 bases and J 2 bases; bases outside gene matches: 6. Germline CDR1 and CDR2: MNHEY and SMNVEV (reference sequence). The CDR3 spans 17 residues. The DNA for the CDR3 is TGTGCCAGCAGTTTATCGGGCCCAGCGGGAGCCTACAATGAGCAGTTCTTC. Translating it yields CASSLSGPAGAYNEQFF.

The chain combines TRBV11-2 with TRBJ2-1; no clear D gene. CDR1 and CDR2 from the germline V gene are SGHAT and FQNNGV. Trimming left V 5 bases short and J 0 bases short, with 8 bases between. The CDR3 is 14 amino acids. The CDR3 sequence: CASSPVNSYNEQFF. The CDR3, as DNA: TGTGCCAGCAGCCCAGTAAACTCCTACAATGAGCAGTTCTTC.

The rearrangement links TRBV6-5 to TRBJ1-1, with 8 nucleotides matching TRBD1. The CDR3 consists of 14 residues. V shed 5 bases and J 4 bases; nucleotides not matched to a gene: 6. CDR1 and CDR2 from the germline V gene are MNHEY and SVGAGI. The CDR3 DNA is TGTGCCAGCAGTCCGGGACAGGCGGGCACTGAAGCTTTCTTT. This encodes CASSPGQAGTEAFF.